This TCR beta chain was found in a study of cytomegalovirus exposure and HLA in healthy donors. PCR employed 60 Vbeta and 13 Jbeta primers. Some clones are missing from TCRdb's copy, which holds only in-frame ones; the method was immunoSEQ multiplex PCR. The sample lists about 130,000 clones; 78% were seen once. Trimming took 7 bases from V and 5 from J, leaving 17 bases between them. The CDR3 extends over 14 amino acids. Germline CDR1 is SGHAT and CDR2 is FQNNGV. Study-level findings and limits: Common viral pathogens seemed to be connected with several of the most significant clusters, according to a later analysis. By HLA locus, TCR association rates varied in a later analysis, with DRB1 showing the most and HLA-C the fewest. Certain indistinguishable V segments, among them TRBV6-2 and TRBV6-3, were excluded.

Notes on this clone: The antigen remains unidentified.

The sample consisted of PBMCs. The J gene is TRBJ1-1, the V gene TRBV11-2; tentatively, D is TRBD1 (5 bases). This clonotype was obtained from a woman between 40 and 50 years old in good health and CMV-seronegative. The CDR3 DNA reads TGTGCCAGCACCAAAAGGTCGGGGGAAACTGAAGCTTTCTTT. It codes for CASTKRSGETEAFF.